This entry concerns a single TCR beta chain. The protocol was immunoSEQ multiplex PCR, while the TCRdb copy is restricted to in-frame clones and leaves out a portion. The sample includes about 270,000 clones, roughly 86% of them seen just once. These data are taken from a study of blood T cell repertoires in COVID-19. About the study: The United States, Italy and Spain provided the acute and convalescent COVID-19 samples. T cells, B-cell-depleted T cells, or PBMCs provided the cDNA or gDNA that served as material.

The germline gives CDR1 SGHAT, CDR2 FQNNGV. CDR3 length equals 14 residues. V shed 2 bases and J 1 base; nucleotides not matched to a gene: 1. The chain uses TRBV11-2 and TRBJ1-1; 7 bases fit TRBD1. The receptor was derived from a woman older than 75 with COVID-19, enrolled during active disease. Sequences were obtained from peripheral blood. CDR3 bases: TGTGCCAGCAGCTTAAGGGGGCAGAACACTGAAGCTTTCTTT. Its translation: CASSLRGQNTEAFF.